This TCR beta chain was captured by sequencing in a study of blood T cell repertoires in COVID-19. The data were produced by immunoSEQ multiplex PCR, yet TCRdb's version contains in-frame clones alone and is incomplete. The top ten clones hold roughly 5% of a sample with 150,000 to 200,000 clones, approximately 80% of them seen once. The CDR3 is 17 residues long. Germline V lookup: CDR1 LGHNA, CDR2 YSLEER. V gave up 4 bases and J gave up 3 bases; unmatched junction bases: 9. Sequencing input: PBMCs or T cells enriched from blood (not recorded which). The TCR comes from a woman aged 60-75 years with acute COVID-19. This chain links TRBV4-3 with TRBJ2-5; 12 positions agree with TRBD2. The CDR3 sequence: CASSPLGTSGRKETQYF. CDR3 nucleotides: TGCGCCAGCAGCCCTCTGGGGACTAGCGGGCGAAAAGAGACCCAGTACTTC.